This T cell receptor beta chain was recovered during a study of T-cell reconstitution after alpha-beta-depleted transplantation in children. During its preparation, the TCRbeta library received unique molecular identifiers. TCRdb passed the PCR reads through MiXCR, listing each CDR3 protein once. The repertoire holds hundreds of thousands of distinct CDR3 sequences, 13% seen once, with roughly 2.3% in the top ten. This CDR3 has 13 amino acids. Germline V CDR1 and CDR2: MGHRA, YSYEKL. Trimming took 2 bases from V and 13 from J; bases not matched to a gene: 10. Findings and caveats of the study: High day-60 TCRbeta diversity in some patients came from surviving recipient T cells and thymic progenitors. The authors attributed T-cell counts and diversity one year after transplant mostly to newly produced T cells. Several hundred rapidly expanded clones from non-depleted graft cells reportedly supplied alpha-beta T cells about two months post-transplant.

This clonotype was seen a few times. Its specificity is unknown. This clonotype was sampled from a male patient younger than 18 who had a stem cell transplant for acute myeloid leukemia, so the T cells may come from the graft donor. This sample comprised PBMCs, mostly from graft donor cells, obtained 360 days after TCRalphabeta/CD19-depleted stem cell transplant. V and J are TRBV4-1 and TRBJ2-7; TRBD1 aligns across 8 bases. The CDR3 sequence is CASSQTGQGGYYF. CDR3 DNA sequence: TGCGCCAGCAGCCAAACCGGACAGGGAGGTTACTACTTC.